Here is one T cell receptor beta chain with its context. Looked up from germline, CDR1 is MDHEN and CDR2 is SYDVKM. The CDR3 is made up of 16 amino acids. V shed 3 bases and J shed 2 bases, with 15 bases lying between them. This record comes from a study of T cell changes during pregnancy in multiple sclerosis. Some clones are missing from TCRdb's copy, which holds only in-frame ones; the method was immunoSEQ multiplex PCR. The sample contains around 65,000 clones, about 90% of which appear only once. The source is a female donor in good health, enrolled as a control in a pregnancy study. This chain links TRBV28 with TRBJ2-3, with D perhaps TRBD1 (5 bases). The sample consisted of peripheral blood, taken in the third trimester of pregnancy. The CDR3 DNA reads TGTGCCAGCAGTTTTCTCGGGTCAGGGCACACAGATACGCAGTATTTT. This gives the protein CASSFLGSGHTDTQYF.